This T cell receptor (beta chain) was retrieved from a study of vaccination and CD4 T cells after COVID-19. Study summary: Convalescent individuals numbered four females and six males, two being Hispanic. A median of around 70 days (range 14 to 241) separated dose two from the taking of post-vaccine samples.

The CDR3 length is 14 residues. J gave up 7 bases and V 5 bases, and 8 bases lay outside the gene matches. Germline values: CDR1 LNHDA, CDR2 SQIVND (reference sequence). MiXCR, run by TCRdb on the PCR reads, gives a single entry per CDR3 protein. The sample lists roughly 15,000 distinct CDR3 sequences; roughly three fifths were seen once. In regard to this clonotype: Antigen specificity is unknown.

Study-level points and caveats: For convalescent patients, 304 of the 307 vaccine-specific clones analyzed were classified as spike mono-reactive.

This sequence joins TRBV19 and TRBJ2-5, with 9 bases aligning to TRBD2. The material sequenced was CD4+ T cells from blood, taken after SARS-CoV-2 vaccination. The TCR originated in a human donor who had recovered from COVID-19. CDR3 DNA: TGTGCCAGTAGTCCTGGGACTAGCTTGGGGACCCAGTACTTC. As protein: CASSPGTSLGTQYF.